Listed below are T cell receptor beta chains from one sample, sequenced in a study of technical replicates of blood from a handful of donors. Sequencing used immunoSEQ multiplex PCR; TCRdb keeps in-frame clones, though not all of them. Of 62,000 or so clones in the sample, approximately 86% were seen once. Material: PBMCs. The receptors derive from a human donor in good health. Some clones in this sample may be carry-over from other donors' samples. The CDR3 runs from the conserved cysteine through the conserved F or W. A D gene is named only where the DNA matches it firmly. Rows may omit the clone size; those that give it use once, few, many or a size class.

abundance	d_gene	v_gene	j_gene	CDR3nt	CDR3aa
NA	NA	TRBV5-1	TRBJ2-7	TGCGCCAGCAGCTTGGAGCCAGGGAACCCCTACGAGCAGTACTTC	CASSLEPGNPYEQYF
NA	NA	TRBV7-2	TRBJ2-3	TGTGCCAGCAGCTTAGACCCAGGCACAGATACGCAGTATTTT	CASSLDPGTDTQYF
few	TRBD1	TRBV10-3	TRBJ2-7	TGTGCCATCAGTGAGAGGGACAGGGGGCAGGGATACGAGCAGTACTTC	CAISERDRGQGYEQYF
NA	NA	TRBV4-3	TRBJ2-1	TGCGCCAGCAGCCAAGGTTATAATGAGCAGTTCTTC	CASSQGYNEQFF
NA	TRBD2	TRBV11-3	TRBJ2-1	TGTGCCAGCAGCTTAGGAAGGCTAGCGGGGGGTTACAATGAGCAGTTCTTC	CASSLGRLAGGYNEQFF
NA	NA	TRBV7-9	TRBJ2-5	TGTGCCAGCAGCTCCCCGGAGCGGGCCCGAAGGAGGGAGACCCAGTACTTC	CASSSPERARRRETQYF
once	TRBD2	TRBV12-5	TRBJ2-1	TGTGCTAGTGGGATTTCCGGGACTAGACACAATGAGCAGTTCTTC	CASGISGTRHNEQFF
NA	NA	TRBV5-6	TRBJ2-3	TGTGCCAGCAGCTTGGGGTTCGCGGTAGCGAATGATAAGGCAGATACGCAGTATTTT	CASSLGFAVANDKADTQYF
NA	NA	TRBV19	TRBJ2-1	TGTGCCAGTAGTGCGGGACCCCAGGCCTACAATGAGCAGTTCTTC	CASSAGPQAYNEQFF
NA	TRBD2	TRBV19	TRBJ2-7	TGTGCCAGTAGAGCATTAACTAGCGGAGGCTACGAGCAGTACTTC	CASRALTSGGYEQYF
NA	NA	TRBV2	TRBJ2-6	TGTGCCAGCAGTGCTACCATTTCTGGGGCCAACGTCCTGACTTTC	CASSATISGANVLTF
NA	TRBD1	TRBV2	TRBJ2-1	TGTGCCAGCCCAGCAACCGACCGGGACAGGCCCTACAATGAGCAGTTCTTC	CASPATDRDRPYNEQFF
few	TRBD1	TRBV4-2	TRBJ1-1	TGTGCCAGCAGCCAGGAACAGGGGGCTGAAGCTTTCTTT	CASSQEQGAEAFF
NA	TRBD2	TRBV23-1	TRBJ2-1	TGCGCCAGCAAGGAGCGGGAGAGCTGGTCCTACAATGAGCAGTTCTTC	CASKERESWSYNEQFF
once	TRBD1	TRBV23-1	TRBJ2-7	TGCGCCAGCAGAGCCGGGACAGGGATGTACGAGCAGTACTTC	CASRAGTGMYEQYF
NA	NA	TRBV7-8	TRBJ2-1	TGTGCCAGCAGCCCGTTGCCGGGGATTGACTACAATGAGCAGTTCTTC	CASSPLPGIDYNEQFF
NA	NA	TRBV15	TRBJ1-3	TGTGCCACCAGCAGTGGGGGAGGTATCTCTGGAAACACCATATATTTT	CATSSGGGISGNTIYF
once	TRBD1	TRBV10-3	TRBJ1-2	TGTGCCATCAGTGAGTCAGACAGGGGCCTTAGAGGCTACACCTTC	CAISESDRGLRGYTF
NA	NA	TRBV7-9	TRBJ2-1	TGTGCCAGCAGTGTCGTCCTCGGGGAGTTCAATGAGCAGTTCTTC	CASSVVLGEFNEQFF
NA	TRBD1	TRBV6-5	TRBJ1-1	TGTGCCAGCAGCGCGACAGGGTACCCTGCGGAAGCTTTCTTT	CASSATGYPAEAFF
few	NA	TRBV18	TRBJ2-7	TGTGCCAGCTCACCGGACTATTCTGGGGAGCAGTACTTC	CASSPDYSGEQYF
NA	TRBD2	TRBV6-6	TRBJ2-1	TGTGCCAGCACCGGGGGTACTAGCGGGACTAATGAGCAGTTCTTC	CASTGGTSGTNEQFF
NA	TRBD2	TRBV30	TRBJ2-7	TGTGCCTGGAGTGATGTAGGGAGGGTCGAGCAGTACTTC	CAWSDVGRVEQYF
NA	TRBD1	TRBV7-9	TRBJ1-4	TGTGCCAGCAGCTTAAGACCAACCAACCCGGACAGGGATGAAAAACTGTTTTTT	CASSLRPTNPDRDEKLFF
NA	TRBD1	TRBV7-9	TRBJ2-7	TGTGCCAGCAGCTTGGGTAGGGACAGCACCTCCTACGAGCAGTACTTC	CASSLGRDSTSYEQYF
few	NA	TRBV4-2	TRBJ2-3	TGTGCCAGCAGCCTACAGGGTGGGGCAGATACGCAGTATTTT	CASSLQGGADTQYF
NA	NA	TRBV28	TRBJ1-2	TGTGCCAGCATTGGCAGTTTTTACTATGGCTACACCTTC	CASIGSFYYGYTF
NA	TRBD1	TRBV19	TRBJ1-6	TGTGCCAGTAGTCCTGAGGACAGGTCCTATAATTCACCCCTCCACTTT	CASSPEDRSYNSPLHF
NA	NA	TRBV6-1	TRBJ1-2	TGTGCCAGCAGTGAAGCGGTGGGGGCAGGGCGCTATGGCTACACCTTC	CASSEAVGAGRYGYTF
NA	NA	TRBV4-3	TRBJ1-2	TGCGCCAGCAGCCAAGAGAGCAGGAACTATGGCTACACCTTC	CASSQESRNYGYTF
NA	TRBD1	TRBV4-2	TRBJ2-7	TGTGCCAGCAGCCAAGACAATTCCAGGGGGTCCTACGAGCAGTACTTC	CASSQDNSRGSYEQYF
NA	NA	TRBV4-2	TRBJ2-7	TGTGCCAGCAGCCAAGATCGAGAGGCCATCCAGCAGTACTTC	CASSQDREAIQQYF
NA	NA	TRBV13	TRBJ1-6	TGTGCCAGCAGCCGCACCGGGGGAGGATATTCACCCCTCCACTTT	CASSRTGGGYSPLHF
NA	TRBD2	TRBV2	TRBJ2-3	TGTGCCAGCAGTGCTAGCGGGGGCCCAAGCACAGATACGCAGTATTTT	CASSASGGPSTDTQYF
once	NA	TRBV29-1	TRBJ2-3	TGCAGCGTTGATCCGGGCACAGATACGCAGTATTTT	CSVDPGTDTQYF
NA	TRBD2	TRBV27	TRBJ2-2	TGTGCCAGCAGGGGGGGGACTAGCTGGGGGGAGCTGTTTTTT	CASRGGTSWGELFF
NA	NA	TRBV11-2	TRBJ2-2	TGTGCCAGCAGCTTAGTGCTAGCGAAGAACACCGGGGAGCTGTTTTTT	CASSLVLAKNTGELFF
NA	NA	TRBV25-1	TRBJ1-3	TGTGCCAGCAGTGAATTCCTCCCTGGAAACACCATATATTTT	CASSEFLPGNTIYF
few	TRBD1	TRBV10-2	TRBJ2-7	TGCGCCAGCAGCCGGGACAGGGGGTCCTACGAGCAGTACTTC	CASSRDRGSYEQYF
NA	TRBD1	TRBV10-3	TRBJ1-5	TGTGCCACGGAGGACAGGGAGGACAATCAGCCCCAGCATTTT	CATEDREDNQPQHF
many	NA	TRBV6-1	TRBJ1-6	TGTGCCAGCAGTGAACCGTATTCACCCCTCCACTTT	CASSEPYSPLHF
NA	NA	TRBV4-1	TRBJ2-5	TGCGCCAGCAGCCTTGGGACTTCGGGCGGAGAGCAGTACTTC	CASSLGTSGGEQYF
NA	NA	TRBV7-8	TRBJ1-2	TGTGCCAGCAGCTTAGACCAGGGGAACTATGGCTACACCTTC	CASSLDQGNYGYTF
once	TRBD1	TRBV6-5	TRBJ1-1	TGTGCCAGCAGTTCCACGACAGGGTTAAGGAACACTGAAGCTTTCTTT	CASSSTTGLRNTEAFF
NA	NA	TRBV9	TRBJ2-1	TGTGCCAGCAGCGTAGCTTCAGGGAACCGCTCCTACAATGAGCAGTTCTTC	CASSVASGNRSYNEQFF
NA	TRBD1	TRBV19	TRBJ1-2	TGTGCCAGTAGTCCGGGGGACAGACCATATGGCTACACCTTC	CASSPGDRPYGYTF
once	NA	TRBV19	TRBJ1-5	TGTGCCAGTAGTTCGGGGTATCAGCCCCAGCATTTT	CASSSGYQPQHF
NA	NA	TRBV5-5	TRBJ1-3	TGTGCCAGCAGCTTGGCCGGGGCTGGAAACACCATATATTTT	CASSLAGAGNTIYF
NA	TRBD2	TRBV11-2	TRBJ2-1	TGTGCCAGCAGCGACTGGACTAGCGGGAGGGATGAGCAGTTCTTC	CASSDWTSGRDEQFF
NA	NA	TRBV6-5	TRBJ1-2	TGTGCCAGCAGTTACTCGGGACTGCCCTCTGGCTACACCTTC	CASSYSGLPSGYTF
few	NA	TRBV9	TRBJ1-5	TGTGCCAGCAGCGTGGGAGGGGGCAATCAGCCCCAGCATTTT	CASSVGGGNQPQHF
few	NA	TRBV6-6	TRBJ1-5	TGTGCCAGCAGTTACTCACCGGGGAACAATCAGCCCCAGCATTTT	CASSYSPGNNQPQHF